Presented here are 5 T cell receptor beta chains from one specimen sequenced in a study of blood T cell repertoires in COVID-19. Repertoires were generated with immunoSEQ multiplex PCR, while TCRdb's copy carries only in-frame clones and drops some. Of around 140,000 clones listed, about 86% were seen once; the top ten hold under 4.5%. Sequencing input: peripheral blood. These receptors were obtained from a woman in her sixties with acute or convalescent COVID-19.

This clone appeared a single time. The V and J genes are TRBV30 and TRBJ2-1; D unclear. This CDR3 has 11 residues. The V end lost 5 bases, the J end lost 3 bases, and 5 bases lay between the germline ends. Germline V CDR1 and CDR2: GTSNPN, SVGIG (reference sequence). The CDR3 DNA reads as TGTGCCTGGGACATCTACAATGAGCAGTTCTTC. Its translation is CAWDIYNEQFF.

The chain links TRBV20-1 to TRBJ2-3, with TRBD2 identical over 9 bases. This CDR3 is 14 amino acids long. The J segment lost 2 bases and the V segment lost 6 bases, leaving 6 bases of the junction unmatched. CDR1 and CDR2 (germline): DFQATT, SNEGSKA (reference sequence). Here the CDR3 reads CSASGLAFTDTQYF. Here the CDR3 DNA reads TGCAGTGCGAGTGGACTAGCGTTCACAGATACGCAGTATTTT.

This clone has just a few counts. This chain uses TRBV4-3 with TRBJ2-2; D might be TRBD2 (6 bases). Trimming stripped 3 bases from V and 7 bases from J, with 15 bases between. This CDR3 has 15 amino acids. From germline, CDR1 is LGHNA and CDR2 YSLEER. The CDR3 protein is CASSQIDGRNGELFF. In nucleotides, the CDR3 is TGCGCCAGCAGCCAGATCGATGGGAGGAACGGGGAGCTGTTTTTT.

This chain uses TRBV18 with TRBJ1-1; the D gene is possibly TRBD1 (5 bases). CDR1 is KGHSH and CDR2 is LQKENI in the germline V gene. The CDR3 covers 15 residues. V gave up 3 bases and J gave up 2 bases, with 13 bases separating them. CDR3: CASSPSATVNTEAFF. The CDR3 DNA is TGTGCCAGCTCACCCTCTGCGACAGTTAACACTGAAGCTTTCTTT. The full variable domain, with the rest looked up from reference TRBV18 and TRBJ1-1, is NAGVMQNPRHLVRRRGQEARLRCSPMKGHSHVYWYRQLPEEGLKFMVYLQKENIIDESGMPKERFSAEFPKEGPSILRIQQVVRGDSAAYFCASSPSATVNTEAFFGQGTRLTVV.

V gene TRBV29-1 combines with J gene TRBJ2-7, with 7 bases that match TRBD1. V lost 6 bases, J lost 0 bases, and 8 bases stayed unmatched. The CDR3 is 14 residues long. Germline V gene data show CDR1 as SQVTM and CDR2 as ANQGSEA. The CDR3 DNA is TGCAGCGTGGCACAGGGGTCGCACTCCTACGAGCAGTACTTC. Protein: CSVAQGSHSYEQYF.